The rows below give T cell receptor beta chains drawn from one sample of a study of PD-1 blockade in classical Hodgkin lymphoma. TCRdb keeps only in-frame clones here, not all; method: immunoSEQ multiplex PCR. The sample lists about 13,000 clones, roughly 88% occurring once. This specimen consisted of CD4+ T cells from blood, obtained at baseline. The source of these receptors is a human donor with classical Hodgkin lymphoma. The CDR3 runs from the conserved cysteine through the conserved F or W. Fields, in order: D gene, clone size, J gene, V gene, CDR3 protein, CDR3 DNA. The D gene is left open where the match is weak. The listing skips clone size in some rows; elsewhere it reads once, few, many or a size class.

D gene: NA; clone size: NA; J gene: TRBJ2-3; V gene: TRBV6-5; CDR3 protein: CASSQDNTDTQYF; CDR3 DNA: TGTGCCAGCAGTCAGGACAACACAGATACGCAGTATTTT
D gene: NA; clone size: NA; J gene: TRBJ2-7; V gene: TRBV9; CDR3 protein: CASSASVSASYEQYF; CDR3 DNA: TGTGCCAGCAGCGCATCGGTCAGCGCCTCCTACGAGCAGTACTTC
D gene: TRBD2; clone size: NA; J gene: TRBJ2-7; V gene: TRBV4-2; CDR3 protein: CASSQETSGSIYEQYF; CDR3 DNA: TGTGCCAGCAGCCAAGAAACTAGCGGGAGTATCTACGAGCAGTACTTC
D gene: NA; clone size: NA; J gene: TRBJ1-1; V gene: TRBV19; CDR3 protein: CASSPRNTEAFF; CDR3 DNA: TGTGCCAGTAGTCCTCGGAACACTGAAGCTTTCTTT
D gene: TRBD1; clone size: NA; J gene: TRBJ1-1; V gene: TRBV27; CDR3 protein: CASRPTPGTGAEAFF; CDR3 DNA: TGTGCCAGCAGACCTACCCCCGGGACAGGGGCCGAAGCTTTCTTT
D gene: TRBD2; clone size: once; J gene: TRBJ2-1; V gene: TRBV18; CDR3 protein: CASSPRLAGGLSSYNEQFF; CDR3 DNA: TGTGCCAGCTCACCAAGGCTAGCGGGAGGACTCAGCTCCTACAATGAGCAGTTCTTC
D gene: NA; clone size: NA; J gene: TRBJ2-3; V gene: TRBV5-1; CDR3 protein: CASSGRGPDTQYF; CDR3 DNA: TGCGCCAGCAGCGGTAGGGGCCCAGATACGCAGTATTTT
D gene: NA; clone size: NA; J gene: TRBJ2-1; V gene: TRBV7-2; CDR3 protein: CASSTGAYGGKQFF; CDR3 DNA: TGTGCCAGCAGCACAGGGGCCTACGGGGGGAAACAGTTCTTC
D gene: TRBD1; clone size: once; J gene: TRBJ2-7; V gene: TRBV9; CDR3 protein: CASSPETGSYEQYF; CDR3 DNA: TGTGCCAGCAGCCCAGAGACAGGGAGCTACGAGCAGTACTTC
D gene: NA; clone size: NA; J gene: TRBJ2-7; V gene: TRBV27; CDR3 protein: CASSSSRDRSYEQYF; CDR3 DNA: TGTGCCAGCAGTTCTTCCCGGGACCGTAGCTACGAGCAGTACTTC
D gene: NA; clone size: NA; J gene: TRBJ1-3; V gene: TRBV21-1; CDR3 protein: CASSKTWDRGPGSGNTIYF; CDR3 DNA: TGTGCCAGCAGTAAAACATGGGACAGGGGACCTGGCTCTGGAAACACCATATATTTT
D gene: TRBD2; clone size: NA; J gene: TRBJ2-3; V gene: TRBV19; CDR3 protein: CASTPSGAGDADTQYF; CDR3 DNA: TGTGCCAGTACCCCTAGCGGGGCAGGGGACGCAGATACGCAGTATTTT
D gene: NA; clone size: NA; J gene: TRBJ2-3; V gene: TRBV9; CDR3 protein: CASSVAPGGRDTQYF; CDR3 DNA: TGTGCCAGCAGCGTAGCCCCTGGAGGGAGGGATACGCAGTATTTT
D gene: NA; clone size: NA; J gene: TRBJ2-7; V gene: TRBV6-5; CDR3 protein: CASRYPGTAQGEQYF; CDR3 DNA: TGTGCCAGCAGGTACCCAGGGACCGCCCAGGGGGAGCAGTACTTC
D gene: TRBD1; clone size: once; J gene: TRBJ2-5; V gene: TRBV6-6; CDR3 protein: CASRGRQGKETQYF; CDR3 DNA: TGTGCCAGCAGGGGCCGACAGGGAAAAGAGACCCAGTACTTC
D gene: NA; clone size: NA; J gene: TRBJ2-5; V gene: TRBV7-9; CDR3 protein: CASSPKRLDSETQYF; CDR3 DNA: TGTGCCAGCAGCCCGAAGAGACTAGATAGCGAGACCCAGTACTTC
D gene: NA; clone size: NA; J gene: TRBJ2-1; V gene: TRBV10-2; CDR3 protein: CASSDMRNEQFF; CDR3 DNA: TGCGCCAGCAGTGATATGAGAAATGAGCAGTTCTTC
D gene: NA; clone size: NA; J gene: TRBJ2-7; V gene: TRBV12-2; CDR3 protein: CASRLVLAGSEGYEQYF; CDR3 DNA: TGTGCAAGTCGCCTTGTGCTAGCGGGGAGTGAAGGTTACGAGCAGTACTTC
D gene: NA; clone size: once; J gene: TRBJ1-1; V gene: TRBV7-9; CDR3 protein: CASSLAGDRYMNTEAFF; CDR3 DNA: TGTGCCAGCAGCTTAGCGGGGGACCGATACATGAACACTGAAGCTTTCTTT
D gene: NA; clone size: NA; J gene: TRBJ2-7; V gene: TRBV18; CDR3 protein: CASSLAGNTYEQYF; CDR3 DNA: TGTGCCAGCTCACTCGCCGGGAACACCTACGAGCAGTACTTC
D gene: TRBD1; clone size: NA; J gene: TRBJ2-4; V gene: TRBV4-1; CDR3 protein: CASSQGDRAKNIQYF; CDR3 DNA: TGCGCCAGCAGCCAAGGGGACAGGGCCAAAAACATTCAGTACTTC
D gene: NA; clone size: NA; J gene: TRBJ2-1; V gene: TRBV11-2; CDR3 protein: CASSTQGPYNEQFF; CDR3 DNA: TGTGCCAGCAGCACACAAGGACCTTACAATGAGCAGTTCTTC
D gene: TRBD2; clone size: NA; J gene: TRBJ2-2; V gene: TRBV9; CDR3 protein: CASSNLAGVAGELFF; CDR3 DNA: TGTGCCAGCAGCAACTTGGCGGGAGTGGCCGGGGAGCTGTTTTTT
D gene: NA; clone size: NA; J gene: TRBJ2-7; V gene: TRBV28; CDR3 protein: CASSSPLYEQYF; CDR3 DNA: TGTGCCAGCAGTTCCCCCCTCTACGAGCAGTACTTC
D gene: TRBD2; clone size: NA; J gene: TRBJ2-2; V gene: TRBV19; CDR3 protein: CASSQRGGELFF; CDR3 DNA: TGTGCCAGTAGCCAGCGGGGCGGGGAGCTGTTTTTT
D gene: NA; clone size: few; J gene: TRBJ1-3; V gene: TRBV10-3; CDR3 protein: CAISEGGGNTIYF; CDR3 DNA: TGTGCCATCTCTGAGGGCGGCGGAAACACCATATATTTT
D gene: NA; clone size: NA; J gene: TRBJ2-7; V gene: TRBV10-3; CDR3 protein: CAISGPYEQYF; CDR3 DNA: TGTGCCATTAGCGGACCCTACGAGCAGTACTTC
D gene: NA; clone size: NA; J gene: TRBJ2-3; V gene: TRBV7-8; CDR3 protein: CASSLGAVITDTQYF; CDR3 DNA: TGTGCCAGCAGCTTAGGAGCGGTAATCACAGATACGCAGTATTTT
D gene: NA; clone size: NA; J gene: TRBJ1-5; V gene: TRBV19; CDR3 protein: CASSIRPLGDSNQPQHF; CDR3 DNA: TGTGCCAGTAGTATACGACCTTTAGGGGATTCAAATCAGCCCCAGCATTTT
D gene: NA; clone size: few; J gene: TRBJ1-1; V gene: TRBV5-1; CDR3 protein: CASSLDGGNTEAFF; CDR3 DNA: TGCGCCAGCAGCTTGGACGGGGGGAACACTGAAGCTTTCTTT
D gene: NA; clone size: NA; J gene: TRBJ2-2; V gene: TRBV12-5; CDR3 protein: CASGLVLGGPVGELFF; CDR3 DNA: TGTGCTAGTGGTTTGGTCCTCGGCGGCCCGGTGGGGGAGCTGTTTTTT
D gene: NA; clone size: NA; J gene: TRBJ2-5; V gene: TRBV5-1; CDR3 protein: CASSLSSSTETQYF; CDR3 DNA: TGCGCCAGCAGCTTGTCTTCCTCAACGGAGACCCAGTACTTC
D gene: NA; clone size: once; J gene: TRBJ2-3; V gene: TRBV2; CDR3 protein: CASTRWPSTDTQYF; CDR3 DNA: TGTGCCAGCACGCGTTGGCCTAGCACAGATACGCAGTATTTT